The entry below gives a single TCR beta chain sequence along with its context. Its cognate antigen is unknown. The data were taken from a study of Ad26.COV2.S vaccination and SARS-CoV-2 variants. Overall study context: Donor had been placed in the Ad26.COV2.S arm of the COV1001 trial. In the study, Ad26.COV2.S was injected intramuscularly once, or twice 56 days apart.

Study outcomes and limitations: Participants in the vaccine arm had higher spike-specific TCR breadth; placebo recipients had lower.

Sample treatment: some 19 received Ad26.COV2.S at low or high dose, single or two shots; a few received placebo; per-sample allocation not given. Day 63 after the first vaccine or placebo injection was the time point for sampling. An adult donor aged 18-55 years was enrolled in Boston. Repertoires were generated with immunoSEQ multiplex PCR, while TCRdb's copy carries only in-frame clones and drops some. The repertoire holds roughly 500,000 clones, with 85% to 90% as singletons. The CDR3 is 15 residues long. Per the germline V gene, CDR1 is SGHTA and CDR2 is FQGTGA. The ends were cut back, 2 bases at V and 0 bases at J, with 8 bases in the middle.

This clonotype was obtained from a person aged 18 to 59 who received the Ad26.COV2.S COVID-19 vaccine or a placebo. Source: peripheral blood, taken in a trial of Ad26.COV2.S vaccine versus placebo. The chain is built from TRBV7-3 and TRBJ2-1; D might be TRBD2 (6 bases). The CDR3 loop reads CASSLGLPSYNEQFF. CDR3 nucleotide sequence: TGTGCCAGCAGCTTAGGACTACCCTCCTACAATGAGCAGTTCTTC.